This entry is about one T cell receptor (beta chain). This clone was seen a few times. Its antigen is currently not known. One base away there is no much larger clone; base qualities are not given. Reading from cysteine to phenylalanine, the CDR3 counts 15 amino acids. The entry retains the CDR3 DNA only, 45 bases that are in frame from base 1. Here V drops 3 bases and J drops 2 bases, and the junction holds 4 bases not matched to any gene. CDR1 is given as SGHNT and CDR2 as YYREEE, both from the germline V gene (reference sequence). TCRbeta CDR3 regions were amplified from genomic DNA by means of the immunoSEQ Assay, a bias-controlled multiplex PCR. The published analysis was carried out like this. The number of nucleated cells in each sample was estimated by amplification of reference gene primers within the assay. Sequence reads were collapsed and filtered to measure the absolute abundance of every unique TCRbeta CDR3 rearrangement. For each sample, productive Simpson clonality was calculated as the square root of Simpson's diversity index over productive rearrangements. TCRdb holds this immuneACCESS table with in-frame rearrangements only. Some clones are missing; in checked studies, unresolved V genes explain under half, and the rest has no known cause. From that table come the V and J calls and clone size; the DNA was used to work out D and trimming. The sample table shows about 160,000 clones, and 85% are seen once. The ten largest clones take up approximately 3% of the sample.

The data are from a study of blood T cell repertoires in COVID-19 (dated by TCRdb to 2020 to 2022). For the study in its entirety: Collaborator samples came from the United States, Italy and Spain and covered acute and convalescent phases of COVID-19. The prospective study material was composed of cDNA or gDNA derived from T cells, B-cell-depleted T cells, or PBMCs. Subjects who had been exposed to COVID-19, were actively infected with it, or had recovered from it provided the deeply sampled blood TCRbeta repertoires that made up the dataset. The repertoires were made available in a free public database intended to serve as a resource for research on the immune response to SARS-CoV-2. The samples were drawn from two sources: the first 160 participants of the ongoing ImmuneRACE study, and over 950 subjects contributed by 6 global collaborators. Sample metadata almost always included a de-identified subject ID, COVID-19 status, age in years and sex. Where HLA class I and class II types were available, the types were taken from metadata supplied by the sample provider, not from assay-based typing. Broader findings and caveats from the paper: How much clinical and demographic metadata was included differed by source and by participant, and the metadata was provided uncurated.

The collaborating institutions used their own protocols to collect whole blood in K2EDTA tubes. For TCRbeta analysis, collaborators shipped samples as frozen whole blood, isolated PBMCs, or DNA extracted from either of those sample types. This receptor was obtained from a human donor with acute or convalescent COVID-19. The donor label of this sample is uncertain. This chain joins TRBV5-4 to TRBJ2-1; TRBD2 fits 8 bases in the junction. Sample: peripheral blood. The DNA sequence is TGTGCCAGCAGCTCGGTTAGCGGGGCCTACAATGAGCAGTTCTTC. Its translation is CASSSVSGAYNEQFF.